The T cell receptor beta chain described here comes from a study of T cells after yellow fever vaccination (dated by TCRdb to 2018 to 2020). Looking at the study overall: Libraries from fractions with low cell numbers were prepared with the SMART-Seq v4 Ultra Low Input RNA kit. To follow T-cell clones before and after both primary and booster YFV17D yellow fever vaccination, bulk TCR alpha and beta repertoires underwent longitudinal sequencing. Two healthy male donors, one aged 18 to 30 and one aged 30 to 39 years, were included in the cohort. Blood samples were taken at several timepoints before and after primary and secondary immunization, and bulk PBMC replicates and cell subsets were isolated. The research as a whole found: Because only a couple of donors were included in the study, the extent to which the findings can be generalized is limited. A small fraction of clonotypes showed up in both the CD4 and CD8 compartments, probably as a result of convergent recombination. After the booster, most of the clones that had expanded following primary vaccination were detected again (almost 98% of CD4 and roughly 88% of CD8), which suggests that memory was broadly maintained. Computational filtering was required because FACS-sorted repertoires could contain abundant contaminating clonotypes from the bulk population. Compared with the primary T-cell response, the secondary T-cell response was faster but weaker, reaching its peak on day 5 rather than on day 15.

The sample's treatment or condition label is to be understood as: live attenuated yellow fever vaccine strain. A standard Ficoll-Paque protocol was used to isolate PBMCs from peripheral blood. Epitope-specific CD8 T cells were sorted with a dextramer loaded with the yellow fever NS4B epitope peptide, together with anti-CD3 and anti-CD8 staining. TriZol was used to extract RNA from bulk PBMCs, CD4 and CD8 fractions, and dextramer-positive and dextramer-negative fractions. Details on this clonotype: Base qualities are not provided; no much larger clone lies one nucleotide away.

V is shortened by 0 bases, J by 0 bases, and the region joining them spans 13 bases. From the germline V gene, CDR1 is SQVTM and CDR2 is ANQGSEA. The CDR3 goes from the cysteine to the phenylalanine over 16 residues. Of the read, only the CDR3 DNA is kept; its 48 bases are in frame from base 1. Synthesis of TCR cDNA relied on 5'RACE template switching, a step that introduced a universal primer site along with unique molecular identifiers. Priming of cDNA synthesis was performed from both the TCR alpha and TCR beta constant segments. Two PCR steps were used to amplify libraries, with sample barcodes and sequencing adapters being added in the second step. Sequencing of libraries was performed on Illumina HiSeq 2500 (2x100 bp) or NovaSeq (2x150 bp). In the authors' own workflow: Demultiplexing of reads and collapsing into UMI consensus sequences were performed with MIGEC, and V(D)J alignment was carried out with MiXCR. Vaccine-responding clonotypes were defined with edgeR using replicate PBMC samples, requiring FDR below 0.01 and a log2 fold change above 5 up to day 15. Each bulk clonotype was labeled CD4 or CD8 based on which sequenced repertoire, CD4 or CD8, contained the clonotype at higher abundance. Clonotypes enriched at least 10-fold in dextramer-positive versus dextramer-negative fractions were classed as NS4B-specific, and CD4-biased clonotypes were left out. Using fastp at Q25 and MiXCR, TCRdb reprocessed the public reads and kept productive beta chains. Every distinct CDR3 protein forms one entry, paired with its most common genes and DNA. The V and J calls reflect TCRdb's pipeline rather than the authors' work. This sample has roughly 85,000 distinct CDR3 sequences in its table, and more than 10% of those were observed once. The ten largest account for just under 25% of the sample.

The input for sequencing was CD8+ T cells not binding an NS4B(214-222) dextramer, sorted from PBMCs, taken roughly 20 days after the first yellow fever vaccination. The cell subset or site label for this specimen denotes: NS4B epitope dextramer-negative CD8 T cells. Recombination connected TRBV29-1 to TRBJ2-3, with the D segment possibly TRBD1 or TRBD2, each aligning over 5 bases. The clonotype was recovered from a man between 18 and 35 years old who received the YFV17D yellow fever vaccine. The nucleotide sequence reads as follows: TGCAGCGTTGAAGACAGGGAGAAGTTTAGCACAGATACGCAGTATTTT. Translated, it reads CSVEDREKFSTDTQYF.